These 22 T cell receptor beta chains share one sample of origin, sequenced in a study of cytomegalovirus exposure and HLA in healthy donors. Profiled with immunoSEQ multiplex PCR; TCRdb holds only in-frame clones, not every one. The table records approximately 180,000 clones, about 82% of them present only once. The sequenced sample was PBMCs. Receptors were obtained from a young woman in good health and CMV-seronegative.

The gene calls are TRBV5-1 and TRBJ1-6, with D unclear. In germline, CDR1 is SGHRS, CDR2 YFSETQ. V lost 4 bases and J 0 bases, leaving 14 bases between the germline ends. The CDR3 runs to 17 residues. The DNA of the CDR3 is TGCGCCAGCAGCGGTGGAGATCGGAGCTCCTATAATTCACCCCTCCACTTT. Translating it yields CASSGGDRSSYNSPLHF.

The CDR3 sequence: CASRGADRPDFQETQYF. CDR3 sequence (DNA): TGTGCCAGCAGGGGGGCCGACAGGCCAGACTTCCAAGAGACCCAGTACTTC. The V gene is TRBV2, the J gene TRBJ2-5; possibly TRBD1 for D (6 bases). The CDR3 spans 17 residues. Trimming pared 6 bases from V and 1 base from J, leaving 21 bases between. CDR1 is SNHLY, CDR2 FYNNEI, per germline.

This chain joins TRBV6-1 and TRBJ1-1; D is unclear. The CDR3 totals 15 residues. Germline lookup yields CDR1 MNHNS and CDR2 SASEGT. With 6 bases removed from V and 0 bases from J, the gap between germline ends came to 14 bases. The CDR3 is CASSLPAVVNTEAFF. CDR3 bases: TGTGCCAGCAGCCTCCCGGCGGTGGTGAACACTGAAGCTTTCTTT.

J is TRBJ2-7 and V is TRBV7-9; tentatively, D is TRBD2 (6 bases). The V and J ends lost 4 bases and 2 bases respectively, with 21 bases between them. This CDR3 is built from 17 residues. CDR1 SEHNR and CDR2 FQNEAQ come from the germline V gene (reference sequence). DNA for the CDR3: TGTGCCAGCAGCTGGGAAGCTAGCGACCACTACCCCTACGAGCAGTACTTC. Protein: CASSWEASDHYPYEQYF.

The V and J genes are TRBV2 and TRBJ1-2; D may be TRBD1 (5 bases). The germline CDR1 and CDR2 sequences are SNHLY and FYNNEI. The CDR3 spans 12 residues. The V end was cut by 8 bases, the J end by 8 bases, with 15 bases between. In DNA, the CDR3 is TGTGCCAGCGCAGGGTTGGGGTGGGGCTACACCTTC. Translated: CASAGLGWGYTF.

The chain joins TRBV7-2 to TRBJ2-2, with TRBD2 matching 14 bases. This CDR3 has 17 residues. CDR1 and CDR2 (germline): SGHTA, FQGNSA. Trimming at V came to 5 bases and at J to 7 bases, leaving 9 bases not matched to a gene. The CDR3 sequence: CASSPGGLAGVYGELFF. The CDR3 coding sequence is TGTGCCAGCAGCCCGGGGGGACTAGCGGGAGTCTACGGGGAGCTGTTTTTT.

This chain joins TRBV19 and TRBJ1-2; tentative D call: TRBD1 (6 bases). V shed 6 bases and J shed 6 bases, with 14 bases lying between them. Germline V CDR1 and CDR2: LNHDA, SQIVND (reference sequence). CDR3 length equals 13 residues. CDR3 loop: CASSAGGPDGYTF. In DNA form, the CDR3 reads TGTGCCAGTAGCGCGGGGGGCCCAGATGGCTACACCTTC. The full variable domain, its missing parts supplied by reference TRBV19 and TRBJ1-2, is DGGITQSPKYLFRKEGQNVTLSCEQNLNHDAMYWYRQDPGQGLRLIYYSQIVNDFQKGDIAEGYSVSREKKESFPLTVTSAQKNPTAFYLCASSAGGPDGYTFGSGTRLTVV.

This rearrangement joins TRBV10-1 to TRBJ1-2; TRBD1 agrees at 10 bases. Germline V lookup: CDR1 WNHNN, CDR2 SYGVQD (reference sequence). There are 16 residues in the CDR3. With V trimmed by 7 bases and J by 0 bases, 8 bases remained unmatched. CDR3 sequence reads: CASTTDRGEANYGYTF. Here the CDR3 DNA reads TGCGCCAGCACCACGGACAGGGGGGAGGCTAACTATGGCTACACCTTC.

The CDR3 coding sequence is TGTGCCAGCAGCTTAGGACGGACTAAGTACGAGCAGTACTTC. It codes for CASSLGRTKYEQYF. V is TRBV11-2 and J is TRBJ2-7, with TRBD2 as a possible D gene (6 bases). V was trimmed by 1 base and J by 4 bases, leaving 11 bases between them. The CDR3 has 14 amino acids. Per the germline V gene, CDR1 is SGHAT and CDR2 is FQNNGV.

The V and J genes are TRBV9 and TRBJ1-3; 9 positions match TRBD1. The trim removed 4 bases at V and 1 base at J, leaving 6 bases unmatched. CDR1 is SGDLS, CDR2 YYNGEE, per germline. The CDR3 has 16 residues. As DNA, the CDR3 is TGTGCCAGCAGCACCGACAGGGGGGGATCTGGAAACACCATATATTTT. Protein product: CASSTDRGGSGNTIYF.

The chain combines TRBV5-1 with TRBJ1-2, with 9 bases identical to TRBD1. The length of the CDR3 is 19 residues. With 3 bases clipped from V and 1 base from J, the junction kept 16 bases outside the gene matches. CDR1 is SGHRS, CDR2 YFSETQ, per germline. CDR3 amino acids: CASSSPEDRGPPFNYGYTF. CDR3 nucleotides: TGCGCCAGCAGCTCCCCGGAGGACAGGGGACCTCCGTTTAACTATGGCTACACCTTC.

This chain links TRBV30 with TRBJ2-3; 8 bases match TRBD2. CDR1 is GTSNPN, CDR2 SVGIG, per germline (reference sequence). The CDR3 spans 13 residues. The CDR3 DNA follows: TGTGCGGAGCGGGGGCCTGGGACAGATACGCAGTATTTT. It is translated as CAERGPGTDTQYF.

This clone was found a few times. The CDR3 sequence: CASSVRLQRSPLHF. DNA of the CDR3: TGTGCCAGCAGCGTGAGGTTGCAGCGATCACCCCTCCACTTT. This rearrangement joins TRBV9 to TRBJ1-6; D not resolved. The ends were cut back, 2 bases at V and 10 bases at J, with 13 bases in the middle. The V gene's germline CDR1 is SGDLS and CDR2 YYNGEE. The CDR3 spans 14 residues. Drawing the rest from reference TRBV9 and TRBJ1-6, the complete variable domain is DSGVTQTPKHLITATGQRVTLRCSPRSGDLSVYWYQQSLDQGLQFLIQYYNGEERAKGNILERFSAQQFPDLHSELNLSSLELGDSALYFCASSVRLQRSPLHFGNGTRLTVT.

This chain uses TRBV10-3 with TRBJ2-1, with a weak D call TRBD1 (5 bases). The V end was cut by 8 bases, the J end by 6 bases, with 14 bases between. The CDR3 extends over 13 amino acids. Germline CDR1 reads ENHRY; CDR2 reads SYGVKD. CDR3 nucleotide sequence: TGTGCCATCCAGGGTGGTTCGCGCAATGAGCAGTTCTTC. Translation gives CAIQGGSRNEQFF.

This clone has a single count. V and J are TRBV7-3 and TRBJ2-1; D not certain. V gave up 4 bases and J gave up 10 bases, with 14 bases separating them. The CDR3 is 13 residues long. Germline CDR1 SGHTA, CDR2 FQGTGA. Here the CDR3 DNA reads TGTGCCAGCAGCTCTCTTTCGACATCCGAGCAGTTCTTC. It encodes CASSSLSTSEQFF.

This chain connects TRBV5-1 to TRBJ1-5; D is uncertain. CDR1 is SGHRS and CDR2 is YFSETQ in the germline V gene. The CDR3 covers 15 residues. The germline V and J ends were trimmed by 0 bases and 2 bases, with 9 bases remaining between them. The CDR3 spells CASSLGGEGNQPQHF. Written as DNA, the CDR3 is TGCGCCAGCAGCTTGGGGGGAGAAGGCAATCAGCCCCAGCATTTT.

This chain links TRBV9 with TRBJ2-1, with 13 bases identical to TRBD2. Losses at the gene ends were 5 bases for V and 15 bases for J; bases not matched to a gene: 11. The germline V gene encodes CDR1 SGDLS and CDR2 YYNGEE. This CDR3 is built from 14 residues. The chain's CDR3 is CASSSRLAGGPAFF. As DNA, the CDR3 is TGTGCCAGCAGTTCAAGACTAGCGGGAGGTCCTGCGTTCTTC.

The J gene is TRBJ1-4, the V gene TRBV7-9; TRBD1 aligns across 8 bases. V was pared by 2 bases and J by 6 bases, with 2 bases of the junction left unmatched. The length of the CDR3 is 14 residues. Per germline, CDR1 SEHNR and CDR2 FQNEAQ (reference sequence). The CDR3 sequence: CASSLNRGDEKLFF. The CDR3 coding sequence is TGTGCCAGCAGCTTAAACAGGGGGGATGAAAAACTGTTTTTT.

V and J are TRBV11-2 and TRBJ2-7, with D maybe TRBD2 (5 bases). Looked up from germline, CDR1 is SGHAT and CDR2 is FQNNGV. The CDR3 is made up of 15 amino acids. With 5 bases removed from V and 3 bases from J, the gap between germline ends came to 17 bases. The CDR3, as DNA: TGTGCCAGCAGCCTCTCCGACACGGAGGTCTACGAGCAGTACTTC. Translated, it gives CASSLSDTEVYEQYF.

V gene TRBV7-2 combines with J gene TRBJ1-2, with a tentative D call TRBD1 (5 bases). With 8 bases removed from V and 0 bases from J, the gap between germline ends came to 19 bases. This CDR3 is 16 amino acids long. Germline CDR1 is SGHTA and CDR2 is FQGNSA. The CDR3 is CASWGVLAQANYGYTF. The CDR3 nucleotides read TGTGCCAGCTGGGGGGTGCTGGCCCAAGCTAACTATGGCTACACCTTC.

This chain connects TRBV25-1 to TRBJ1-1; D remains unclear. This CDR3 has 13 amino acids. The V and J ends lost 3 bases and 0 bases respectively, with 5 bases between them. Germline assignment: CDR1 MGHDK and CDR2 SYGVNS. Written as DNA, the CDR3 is TGTGCCAGCAGTGATGCAGTGAACACTGAAGCTTTCTTT. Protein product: CASSDAVNTEAFF.

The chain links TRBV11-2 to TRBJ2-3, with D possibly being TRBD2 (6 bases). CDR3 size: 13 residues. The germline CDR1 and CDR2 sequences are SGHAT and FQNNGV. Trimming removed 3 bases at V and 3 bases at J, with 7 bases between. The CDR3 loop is CASSFGLTDTQYF. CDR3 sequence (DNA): TGTGCCAGCAGCTTCGGACTAACAGATACGCAGTATTTT.